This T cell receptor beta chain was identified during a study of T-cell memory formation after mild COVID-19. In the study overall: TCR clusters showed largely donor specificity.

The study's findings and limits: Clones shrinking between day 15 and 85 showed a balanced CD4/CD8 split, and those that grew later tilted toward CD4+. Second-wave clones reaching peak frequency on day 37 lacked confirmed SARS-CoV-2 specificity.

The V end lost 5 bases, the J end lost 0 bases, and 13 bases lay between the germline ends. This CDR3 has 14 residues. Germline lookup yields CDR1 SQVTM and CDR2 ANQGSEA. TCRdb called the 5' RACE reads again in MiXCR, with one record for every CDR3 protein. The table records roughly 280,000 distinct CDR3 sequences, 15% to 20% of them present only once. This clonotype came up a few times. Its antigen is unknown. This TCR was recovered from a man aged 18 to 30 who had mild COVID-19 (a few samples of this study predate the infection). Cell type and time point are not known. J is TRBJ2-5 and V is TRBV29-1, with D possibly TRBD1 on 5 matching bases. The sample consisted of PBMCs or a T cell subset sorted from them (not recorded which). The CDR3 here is CSVNPGFHQETQYF. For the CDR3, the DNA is TGCAGCGTTAATCCAGGGTTCCACCAAGAGACCCAGTACTTC.